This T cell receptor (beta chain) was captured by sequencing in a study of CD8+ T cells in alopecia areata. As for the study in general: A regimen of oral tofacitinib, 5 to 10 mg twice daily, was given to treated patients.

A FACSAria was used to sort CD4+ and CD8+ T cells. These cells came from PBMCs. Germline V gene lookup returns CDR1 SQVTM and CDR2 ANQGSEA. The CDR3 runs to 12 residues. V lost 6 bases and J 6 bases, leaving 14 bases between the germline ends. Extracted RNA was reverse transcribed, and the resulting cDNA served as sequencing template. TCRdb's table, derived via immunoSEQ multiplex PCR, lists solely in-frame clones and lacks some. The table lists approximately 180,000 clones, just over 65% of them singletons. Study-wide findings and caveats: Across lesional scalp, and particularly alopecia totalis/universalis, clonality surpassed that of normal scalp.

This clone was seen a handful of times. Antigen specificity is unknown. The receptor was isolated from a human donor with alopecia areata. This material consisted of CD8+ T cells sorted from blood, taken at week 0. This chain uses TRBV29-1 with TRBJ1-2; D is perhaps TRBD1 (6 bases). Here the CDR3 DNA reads TGCAGCGTGGATACAGGGAATGATGGCTACACCTTC. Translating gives CSVDTGNDGYTF. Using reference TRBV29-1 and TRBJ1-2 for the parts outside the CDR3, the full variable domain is SAVISQKPSRDICQRGTSLTIQCQVDSQVTMMFWYRQQPGQSLTLIATANQGSEATYESGFVIDKFPISRPNLTFSTLTVSNMSPEDSSIYLCSVDTGNDGYTFGSGTRLTVV.